One and the same sample provided the 24 T cell receptor beta chains below, sequenced in a study of blood T cells in healthy people across ages. With a J-beta primer mix and a sample-barcoded 5' primer, a second PCR ran roughly 6 to 11 cycles. TCRdb called the 5' RACE reads again in MiXCR, with one record for every CDR3 protein. The table lists hundreds of thousands of distinct CDR3 sequences, about 48% of them singletons, with roughly 40% in the top ten. Sequenced input: blood. The receptors were sampled from a man aged 80 or over in good health.

The genes are TRBV18 and TRBJ2-1; D remains ambiguous. CDR1 is KGHSH and CDR2 is LQKENI in the germline V gene. Trimming removed 3 bases from V and 4 bases from J, with 7 bases in between. The CDR3 runs 13 residues. Here the CDR3 DNA reads TGTGCCAGCTCACCCAGAATATACAATGAGCAGTTCTTC. This codes for CASSPRIYNEQFF.

Remarks on this clonotype: The CDR3 carries no conserved terminal phenylalanine or tryptophan, so it likely arises from a read error. The chain combines TRBV5-1 with TRBJ1-6, with a possible D match to TRBD1 (5 bases). Trimming removed 0 bases from V and 5 bases from J, with 12 bases in between. CDR3 size: 16 residues. The germline CDR1 and CDR2 sequences are SGHRS and YFSETQ. CDR3 nucleotide sequence: TGCGCCAGCAGCTTGGGACCCGGGGCCCATAATTCACCCCTCCACTAT. Protein product: CASSLGPGAHNSPLHY.

This sequence joins TRBV5-1 and TRBJ2-5, with 7 positions matching TRBD1. V was pared by 4 bases and J by 0 bases, with 6 bases of the junction left unmatched. The length of the CDR3 is 15 residues. The V gene's germline CDR1 is SGHRS and CDR2 YFSETQ. CDR3 bases: TGCGCCAGCAGCCAGGGGGATGCCAACCAAGAGACCCAGTACTTC. Translated: CASSQGDANQETQYF.

The chain combines TRBV4-1 with TRBJ2-3, with 9 bases that match TRBD1. V lost 4 bases to trimming and J lost 14 bases; unmatched junction nucleotides: 19. This CDR3 region has 16 residues. CDR1 is MGHRA, CDR2 YSYEKL, per germline. CDR3 residues: CASSRNPGQGFRYAYF. The CDR3 DNA reads as TGCGCCAGCAGCCGCAACCCGGGACAGGGATTTAGATACGCGTATTTT.

This chain joins TRBV28 and TRBJ2-5, with D tentatively TRBD2 (7 bases). The J call is uncertain, as TRBJ2-7 better fits the DNA end. This CDR3 has 16 residues. Germline V gene data show CDR1 as MDHEN and CDR2 as SYDVKM. The CDR3 DNA sequence: TGTGCCAGCAGTCCCCTTGCAGCGGGACAAGTCTACGAGCAGTACTTC. It yields the protein CASSPLAAGQVYEQYF.

The chain links TRBV6-5 to TRBJ2-6; D is unresolved. Trimming removed 3 bases at V and 2 bases at J, with 14 bases between. From germline, CDR1 is MNHEY and CDR2 SVGAGI. CDR3 size: 17 residues. The DNA for the CDR3 is TGTGCCAGCAGTTATGACTGGGTAGGGACTGGGGCCAACGTCCTGACTTTC. It encodes CASSYDWVGTGANVLTF.

The rearrangement links TRBV29-1 to TRBJ1-2; no definite D call. Per the germline V gene, CDR1 is SQVTM and CDR2 is ANQGSEA. This CDR3 region has 11 residues. V was trimmed by 7 bases and J by 8 bases, leaving 14 bases between them. The CDR3, as DNA: TGCAGCGGGACCGGACCTTCCGGCTACACCTTC. Protein: CSGTGPSGYTF.

In nucleotides, the CDR3 is TGTGCCAGCAGTTACCGGACTAGCTCCTACAATGAGCAGTTCTTC. It codes for CASSYRTSSYNEQFF. This chain uses TRBV6-2 or TRBV6-3 with TRBJ2-1, with 7 positions matching TRBD2. V lost 2 bases, J lost 0 bases, and 1 base stayed unmatched. This CDR3 is built from 15 residues. The germline gives CDR1 MNHEY, CDR2 SVGEGT.

The V gene is TRBV29-1, the J gene TRBJ2-7; possible D gene TRBD1, 5 bases. Germline V gene lookup returns CDR1 SQVTM and CDR2 ANQGSEA. CDR3 length equals 11 residues. Trimming pared 3 bases from V and 2 bases from J, leaving 5 bases between. Here the CDR3 DNA reads TGCAGCGTTGAGGGGCCCTACGAGCAGTACTTC. Encoded protein: CSVEGPYEQYF.

The rearrangement joins TRBV12-3 or TRBV12-4 to TRBJ1-5; 8 positions agree with TRBD1. This CDR3 contains 13 residues. Unmatched junction bases numbered 1, after V lost 6 bases and J lost 3 bases. The CDR3 spells CASRTGVNQPQHF. The CDR3 nucleotides read TGTGCCAGCAGGACAGGGGTCAATCAGCCCCAGCATTTT.

V is TRBV6-1 and J is TRBJ2-3, with D perhaps matching TRBD1 (5 bases). Germline V gives CDR1 MNHNS, CDR2 SASEGT. Trimming pared 7 bases from V and 14 bases from J, leaving 19 bases between. The length of the CDR3 is 12 residues. The CDR3 DNA reads TGTGCCAGCATGTCAGGGCACAGATACGCGTATTTT. It codes for CASMSGHRYAYF.

The genes are TRBV5-1 and TRBJ2-5; 8 bases are a match to TRBD2. Near its end, the DNA agrees better with TRBJ2-7, so the J call may be wrong. The germline gives CDR1 SGHRS, CDR2 YFSETQ. This CDR3 is built from 17 residues. CDR3 in DNA: TGCGCCAGCAGCTTGGGACCCAGCGGGAGCCATTCCTACGAGCAGTACTTC. Its protein is CASSLGPSGSHSYEQYF.

This clonotype was seen more than once but under ten times. The V gene is TRBV4-2, the J gene TRBJ2-5, with TRBD2 matching over 9 bases. The CDR3 spans 18 residues. V dropped 4 bases and J dropped 1; count of bases not matched to a gene: 13. The V gene's germline CDR1 is LGHNA and CDR2 YNFKEQ. The CDR3 here is CASSPGDGGRGFQETQYF. DNA of the CDR3: TGTGCCAGCAGCCCTGGTGACGGCGGGAGGGGCTTCCAAGAGACCCAGTACTTC.

V and J are TRBV5-1 and TRBJ1-1, with D unclear. Germline V gene lookup returns CDR1 SGHRS and CDR2 YFSETQ. V was trimmed by 4 bases and J by 1 base, leaving 8 bases between them. The CDR3 runs to 13 residues. CDR3 sequence: CASSVGTNTEAFF. The DNA of the CDR3 is TGCGCCAGCAGCGTGGGCACGAACACTGAAGCTTTCTTT.

This chain uses TRBV7-2 with TRBJ2-5; D is perhaps TRBD1 (6 bases). V lost 5 bases to trimming and J lost 7 bases, with 14 bases between them. The CDR3 runs 13 residues. Germline loops: CDR1 SGHTA, CDR2 FQGNSA. The CDR3 region has the DNA TGTGCCAGCAGCGCCGGACAGCAGGGGACCCAGTACTTC. This codes for CASSAGQQGTQYF. Full variable domain (rest looked up from reference TRBV7-2 and TRBJ2-5): GAGVSQSPSNKVTEKGKDVELRCDPISGHTALYWYRQSLGQGLEFLIYFQGNSAPDKSGLPSDRFSAERTGGSVSTLTIQRTQQEDSAVYLCASSAGQQGTQYFGPGTRLLVL.

The rearrangement uses TRBV27 and TRBJ1-5; 7 nucleotides agree with TRBD1. Germline V gene sequence: CDR1 MNHEY, CDR2 SMNVEV (reference sequence). V lost 5 bases and J lost 4; bases outside the gene matches: 11. The CDR3 spans 16 residues. The CDR3 DNA reads as TGTGCCAGCAGTCCGACAACACAGGGGCCTAATCAGCCCCAGCATTTT. Its translation is CASSPTTQGPNQPQHF.

CDR3 sequence reads: CASSLGISLDEQYF. For the CDR3, the DNA is TGTGCCAGCAGCTTAGGGATTTCCCTCGACGAGCAGTACTTC. The V call is TRBV7-9, the J call TRBJ2-5; D is undetermined. With the DNA end fitting TRBJ2-7 better, the J assignment may be wrong. This CDR3 has 14 amino acids. Germline CDR1 reads SEHNR; CDR2 reads FQNEAQ (reference sequence).

The chain links TRBV27 to TRBJ1-2; D unresolved. CDR1 MNHEY and CDR2 SMNVEV come from the germline V gene (reference sequence). This CDR3 is 13 amino acids long. Between the trimmed V and J ends, which lost 5 bases and 6 bases, there was a span of 13 bases. CDR3 DNA: TGTGCCAGCAGTATGAGAGAAGGAAATGGCTACACCTTC. This encodes CASSMREGNGYTF.

V is TRBV2 and J is TRBJ2-1; 13 bases fit TRBD2. J lost 7 bases, V lost 7 bases, and 19 bases had no gene match. CDR3 length: 19 residues. From germline, CDR1 is SNHLY and CDR2 FYNNEI. In nucleotides, the CDR3 is TGTGCCAGCACGAGGACAGGACCGGGACTAGCGGGAAATAGGAATGAGCAGTTCTTC. Protein sequence: CASTRTGPGLAGNRNEQFF.

This clonotype was seen a few times. This chain joins TRBV6-2 or TRBV6-3 and TRBJ2-5; D call uncertain. The J call could be wrong; TRBJ2-7 is a better fit for the DNA end. CDR1 MNHEY and CDR2 SVGEGT come from the germline V gene. This CDR3 contains 14 residues. DNA for the CDR3: TGTGCCAGCAGTTACTCGAGATTCTCGGACGAGCAGTACTTC. Protein: CASSYSRFSDEQYF.

The chain employs TRBV7-3 and TRBJ1-1, with a possible D match to TRBD1 (6 bases). The CDR3 contains 13 residues. Germline values: CDR1 SGHTA, CDR2 FQGTGA. Trimming took off 2 bases at V and 4 bases at J, with 8 bases between the two ends. The CDR3: CASSLAGATEAFF. The CDR3 nucleotides read TGTGCCAGCAGCTTAGCGGGGGCCACTGAAGCTTTCTTT.

A single count supports this clonotype. The V and J genes are TRBV28 and TRBJ2-5; D is possibly TRBD1 or TRBD2 (6 bases each). The DNA end is more similar to TRBJ2-7, so the J call may be wrong. This CDR3 has 15 residues. The V gene's germline CDR1 is MDHEN and CDR2 SYDVKM. The DNA of the CDR3 is TGTGCCAGCAGTTTTGGGGGGCGCGGTTCCTACGAGCAGTACTTC. Encoded protein: CASSFGGRGSYEQYF.

The chain uses TRBV29-1 and TRBJ2-1; D is ambiguous. The J call may not be correct, given that the DNA end is closer to TRBJ2-7. Germline CDR1 SQVTM, CDR2 ANQGSEA. There are 12 residues in the CDR3. The CDR3 DNA reads TGCAGCGTTTTGAGCTCCTACAATGAGCAGTACTTC. This translates into CSVLSSYNEQYF.

This clonotype came up a few times. This sequence joins TRBV3-1 and TRBJ2-1, with TRBD2 matching over 9 bases. This CDR3 contains 15 residues. Germline V gives CDR1 LGHDT, CDR2 YNNKEL (reference sequence). V dropped 7 bases and J dropped 6; count of bases not matched to a gene: 10. CDR3 coding DNA: TGTGCCAGCAACCCGGGCGGGAGGGGGGCCAATGAGCAGTTCTTC. As protein: CASNPGGRGANEQFF.